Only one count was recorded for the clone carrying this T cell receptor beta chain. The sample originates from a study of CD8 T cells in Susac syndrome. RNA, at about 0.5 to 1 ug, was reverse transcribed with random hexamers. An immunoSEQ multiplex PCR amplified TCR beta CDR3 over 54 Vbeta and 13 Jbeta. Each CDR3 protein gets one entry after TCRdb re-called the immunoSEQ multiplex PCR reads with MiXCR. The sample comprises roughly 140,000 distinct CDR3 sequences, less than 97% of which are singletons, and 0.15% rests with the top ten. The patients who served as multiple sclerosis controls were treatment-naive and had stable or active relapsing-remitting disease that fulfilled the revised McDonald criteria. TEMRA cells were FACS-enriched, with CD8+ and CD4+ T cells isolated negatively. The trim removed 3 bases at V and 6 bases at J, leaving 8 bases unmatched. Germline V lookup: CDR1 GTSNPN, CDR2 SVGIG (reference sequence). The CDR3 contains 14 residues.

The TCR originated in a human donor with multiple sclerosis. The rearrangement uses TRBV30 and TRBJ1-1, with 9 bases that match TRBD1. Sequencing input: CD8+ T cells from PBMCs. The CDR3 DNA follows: TGTGCCTGGAGCCCCGGGACAGGGAGTGCTGAAGCTTTCTTT. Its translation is CAWSPGTGSAEAFF.